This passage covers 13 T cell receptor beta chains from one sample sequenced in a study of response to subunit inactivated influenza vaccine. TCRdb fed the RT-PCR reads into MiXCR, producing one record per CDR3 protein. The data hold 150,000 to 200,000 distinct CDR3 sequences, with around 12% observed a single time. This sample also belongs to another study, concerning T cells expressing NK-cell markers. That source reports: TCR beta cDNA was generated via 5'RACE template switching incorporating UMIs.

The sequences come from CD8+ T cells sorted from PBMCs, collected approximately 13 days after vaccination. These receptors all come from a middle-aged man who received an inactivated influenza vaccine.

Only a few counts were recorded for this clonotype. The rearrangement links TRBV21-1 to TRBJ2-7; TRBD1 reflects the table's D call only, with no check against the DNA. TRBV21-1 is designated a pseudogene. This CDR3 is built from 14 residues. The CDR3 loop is CASSLRTGNYEQYF. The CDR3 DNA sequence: TGTGCCAGCAGCCTTCGGACAGGGAACTACGAGCAGTACTTC.

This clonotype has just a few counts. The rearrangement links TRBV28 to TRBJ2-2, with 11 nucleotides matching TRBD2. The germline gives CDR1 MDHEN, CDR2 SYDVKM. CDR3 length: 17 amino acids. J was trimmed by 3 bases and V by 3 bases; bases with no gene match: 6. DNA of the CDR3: TGTGCCAGCAGTTTCGGTAGCGGGAGGGCCTACACCGGGGAGCTGTTTTTT. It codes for CASSFGSGRAYTGELFF.

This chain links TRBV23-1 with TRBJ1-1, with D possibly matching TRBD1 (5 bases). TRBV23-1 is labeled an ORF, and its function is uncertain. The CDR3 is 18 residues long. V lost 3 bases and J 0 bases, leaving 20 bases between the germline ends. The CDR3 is CASSHPNTGGRMNTEAFF. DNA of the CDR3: TGCGCCAGCAGTCACCCTAACACAGGTGGCCGGATGAACACTGAAGCTTTCTTT.

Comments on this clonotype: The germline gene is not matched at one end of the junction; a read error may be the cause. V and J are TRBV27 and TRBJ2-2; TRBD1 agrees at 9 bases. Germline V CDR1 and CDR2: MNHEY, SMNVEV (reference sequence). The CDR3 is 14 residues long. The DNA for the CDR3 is TGTGCCAGCAGTCCCGGGACAGGGATCGGGGGGCTGTTTTTT. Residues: CASSPGTGIGGLFF.

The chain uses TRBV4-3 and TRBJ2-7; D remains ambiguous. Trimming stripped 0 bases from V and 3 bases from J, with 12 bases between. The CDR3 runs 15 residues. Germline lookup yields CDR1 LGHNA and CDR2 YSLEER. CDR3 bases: TGCGCCAGCAGCCAAGATGAGGTCGAGTGCTACGAGCAGTACTTC. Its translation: CASSQDEVECYEQYF.

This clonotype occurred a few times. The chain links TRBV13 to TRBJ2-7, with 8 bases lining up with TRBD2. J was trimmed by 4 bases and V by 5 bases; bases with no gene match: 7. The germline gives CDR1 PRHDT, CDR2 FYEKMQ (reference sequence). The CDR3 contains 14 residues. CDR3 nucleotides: TGTGCCAGCAGCGTGGGACTAGAGGGATACGAGCAGTACTTC. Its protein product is CASSVGLEGYEQYF.

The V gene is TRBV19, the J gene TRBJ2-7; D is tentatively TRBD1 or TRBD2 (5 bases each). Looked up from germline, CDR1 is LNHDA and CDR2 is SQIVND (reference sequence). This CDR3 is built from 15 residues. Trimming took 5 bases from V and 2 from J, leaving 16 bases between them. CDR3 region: CASSPLGTIPYEQYF. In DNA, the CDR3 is TGTGCCAGTAGTCCCCTCGGGACGATTCCCTACGAGCAGTACTTC.

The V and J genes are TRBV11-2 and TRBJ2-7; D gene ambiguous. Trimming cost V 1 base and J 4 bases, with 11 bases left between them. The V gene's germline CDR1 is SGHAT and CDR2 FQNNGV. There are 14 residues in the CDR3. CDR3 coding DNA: TGTGCCAGCAGCTTAGTACGGCTCGGGTACGAGCAGTACTTC. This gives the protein CASSLVRLGYEQYF. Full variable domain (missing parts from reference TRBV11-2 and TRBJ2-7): EAGVAQSPRYKIIEKRQSVAFWCNPISGHATLYWYQQILGQGPKLLIQFQNNGVVDDSQLPKDRFSAERLKGVDSTLKIQPAKLEDSAVYLCASSLVRLGYEQYFGPGTRLTVT.

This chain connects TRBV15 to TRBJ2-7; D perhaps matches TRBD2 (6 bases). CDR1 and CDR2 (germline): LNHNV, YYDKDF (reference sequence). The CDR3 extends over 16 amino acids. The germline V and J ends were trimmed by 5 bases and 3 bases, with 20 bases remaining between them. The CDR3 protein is CATSRSGTPKIYEQYF. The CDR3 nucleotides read TGTGCCACCAGCCGTTCAGGGACTCCGAAAATCTACGAGCAGTACTTC.

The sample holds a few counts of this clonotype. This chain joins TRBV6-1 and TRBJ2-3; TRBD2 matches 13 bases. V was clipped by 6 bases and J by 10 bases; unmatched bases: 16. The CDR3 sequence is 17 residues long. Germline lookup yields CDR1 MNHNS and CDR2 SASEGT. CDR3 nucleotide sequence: TGTGCCAGCAGACACCGTATTCCGGGACTAGCGGGGATGGCGCAGTATTTT. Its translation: CASRHRIPGLAGMAQYF.

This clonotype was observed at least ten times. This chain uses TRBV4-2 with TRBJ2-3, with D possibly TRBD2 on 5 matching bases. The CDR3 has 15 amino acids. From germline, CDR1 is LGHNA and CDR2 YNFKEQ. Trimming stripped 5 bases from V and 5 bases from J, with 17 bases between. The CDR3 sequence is CASSEAVAPRDTQYF. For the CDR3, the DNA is TGTGCCAGCAGCGAAGCGGTGGCCCCGAGAGATACGCAGTATTTT.

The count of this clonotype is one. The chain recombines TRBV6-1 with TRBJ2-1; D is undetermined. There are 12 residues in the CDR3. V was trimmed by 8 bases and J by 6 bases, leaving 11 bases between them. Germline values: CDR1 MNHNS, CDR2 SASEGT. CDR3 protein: CASHTVGNEQFF. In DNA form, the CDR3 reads TGTGCCAGCCACACGGTTGGCAATGAGCAGTTCTTC.

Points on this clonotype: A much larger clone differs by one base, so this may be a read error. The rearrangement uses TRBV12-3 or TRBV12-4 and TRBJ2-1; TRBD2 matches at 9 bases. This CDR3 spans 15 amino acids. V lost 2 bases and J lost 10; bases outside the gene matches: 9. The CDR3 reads CASSLSSGRVKEQFF. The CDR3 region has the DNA TGTGCCAGCAGTTTAAGTAGCGGGAGAGTCAAGGAGCAGTTCTTC.